The 8 T cell receptor beta chains below were found in one sample sequenced in a study of blood T cell repertoires in COVID-19. The method was immunoSEQ multiplex PCR; TCRdb's version includes in-frame clones alone and lacks a portion of them. This sample carries about 370,000 clones, 89% of them seen once, and the ten largest clones take 2.5% to 3.5%. The sample taken for sequencing was peripheral blood. Receptors originate from a woman aged 25 to 39 with COVID-19, enrolled during active disease.

The V and J genes are TRBV5-4 and TRBJ2-7; 7 bases fit TRBD1. The CDR3 runs 16 residues. Looked up from germline, CDR1 is SGHNT and CDR2 is YYREEE (reference sequence). Trimming at V came to 5 bases and at J to 7 bases, leaving 18 bases not matched to a gene. The CDR3 nucleotides read TGTGCCAGCAGAGAAACAGGGGTGCACCATAAAGGGGAGCAGTACTTC. It translates to CASRETGVHHKGEQYF.

This sequence joins TRBV29-1 and TRBJ2-7; D might be TRBD1 (5 bases). The CDR3 runs to 13 residues. Germline assignment: CDR1 SQVTM and CDR2 ANQGSEA. V lost 1 base and J lost 1, with 8 bases in between. The CDR3 DNA reads as TGCAGCGTTGAAGGGCCAGGGTCCTACGAGCAGTACTTC. It yields the protein CSVEGPGSYEQYF.

The rearrangement joins TRBV2 to TRBJ2-7; 11 nucleotides match TRBD2. Germline V gives CDR1 SNHLY, CDR2 FYNNEI. V was pared by 6 bases and J by 4 bases, with 5 bases of the junction left unmatched. This CDR3 has 14 residues. The CDR3 loop is CASRAGTSGYEQYV. Written as DNA, the CDR3 is TGTGCCAGCAGGGCCGGGACTAGCGGTTACGAGCAGTACGTC.

Here the CDR3 DNA reads TGCGCCAGCAGCCCTTACCTTGCCCACTGTGAGCAGTACGTC. Encoded protein: CASSPYLAHCEQYV. The chain carries TRBV5-1 and TRBJ2-7; D gene unclear. Trimming cost V 4 bases and J 7 bases, with 18 bases left between them. Germline assignment: CDR1 SGHRS and CDR2 YFSETQ. The CDR3 sequence is 14 residues long.

In its sample, this clone was seen once. The chain links TRBV7-2 to TRBJ1-5, with D possibly matching TRBD1 (5 bases). Trimming removed 1 base at V and 1 base at J, with 8 bases between. The CDR3 has 15 residues. The V gene's germline CDR1 is SGHTA and CDR2 FQGNSA. The chain's CDR3 is CASSLVGASNQPQHF. CDR3 in DNA: TGTGCCAGCAGCTTAGTTGGGGCCAGCAATCAGCCCCAGCATTTT. The complete variable domain, with remaining parts taken from reference TRBV7-2 and TRBJ1-5, reads GAGVSQSPSNKVTEKGKDVELRCDPISGHTALYWYRQSLGQGLEFLIYFQGNSAPDKSGLPSDRFSAERTGGSVSTLTIQRTQQEDSAVYLCASSLVGASNQPQHFGDGTRLSIL.

The chain uses TRBV28 and TRBJ1-2, with D hard to call. The V end was cut by 7 bases, the J end by 0 bases, with 3 bases between. Germline V gives CDR1 MDHEN, CDR2 SYDVKM. The CDR3 covers 11 residues. In nucleotides, the CDR3 is TGTGCCAGCAACACTAACTATGGCTACACCTTC. Amino acid sequence: CASNTNYGYTF.

The V and J genes are TRBV7-8 and TRBJ2-3; TRBD2 matches at 10 bases. The CDR3 has 15 amino acids. Germline V CDR1 and CDR2: SGHVS, FQNEAQ. The V segment lost 3 bases and the J segment 4 bases; nucleotides outside the gene matches: 4. CDR3 DNA sequence: TGTGCCAGCAGCTTTGCTAGCGGGAGCGCAGATACGCAGTATTTT. As protein: CASSFASGSADTQYF.

V usage is TRBV28 and J usage is TRBJ2-7, with a tentative D call TRBD2 (6 bases). This CDR3 contains 12 residues. The ends were cut back, 0 bases at V and 6 bases at J, with 6 bases in the middle. Germline V gives CDR1 MDHEN, CDR2 SYDVKM. This CDR3 is CASSLWGGEQYF. The CDR3 DNA reads as TGTGCCAGCAGTTTATGGGGGGGCGAGCAGTACTTC.